This is a list of T cell receptor beta chains from one sample in a study of shared clonotypes between healthy human individuals. Only in-frame clones appear in the TCRdb table, and some are missing; sequencing was by immunoSEQ multiplex PCR. This table holds 2 million to 2.5 million clones, 90% to 95% found once. Sequenced input: naive CD4+ T cells from PBMCs. The receptors derive from a man aged 18 to 35 in good health. Some clones in this sample may be carry-over from other donors' samples. CDR3s include the opening cysteine and the closing phenylalanine or tryptophan. The order of the fields is J gene, D gene, V gene, clone size, CDR3 protein, CDR3 DNA. D genes are given only for firm matches. Only some rows state a clone size, as once, few, many or a class for expanded clones.

TRBJ1-3,-,TRBV6-5,-,CASSWGTDSGNTIYF,TGTGCCAGCAGTTGGGGGACGGACTCTGGAAACACCATATATTTT
TRBJ1-1,TRBD1,TRBV6-1,once,CASSETGARGSTEAFF,TGTGCCAGCAGTGAGACAGGGGCAAGAGGTTCAACTGAAGCTTTCTTT
TRBJ1-2,-,TRBV7-2,-,CASSLVLGAGSYGYTF,TGTGCCAGCAGCTTAGTTCTAGGGGCGGGTTCTTATGGCTACACCTTC
TRBJ1-5,-,TRBV7-8,-,CASSQERKETQHF,TGTGCCAGCAGCCAAGAACGGAAGGAGACCCAGCATTTT
TRBJ2-1,TRBD2,TRBV4-2,-,CASSQVKSGGQYNEQFF,TGTGCCAGCAGCCAAGTGAAATCGGGAGGTCAATACAATGAGCAGTTCTTC
TRBJ2-4,-,TRBV9,-,CASSVDSGWGSKNIQYF,TGTGCCAGCAGCGTAGATTCTGGCTGGGGATCCAAAAACATTCAGTACTTC
TRBJ2-7,-,TRBV18,-,CASSPLNRESGQYF,TGTGCCAGCTCACCACTTAACAGGGAGAGCGGGCAGTACTTC
TRBJ1-5,-,TRBV7-9,-,CASSLVGQPQHF,TGTGCCAGCAGCTTAGTAGGCCAGCCCCAGCATTTT
TRBJ1-4,-,TRBV5-1,-,CAASDRNEKLFF,TGCGCCGCAAGCGACCGAAATGAAAAACTGTTTTTT
TRBJ1-6,-,TRBV28,-,CATQGNSPLHF,TGTGCCACCCAAGGGAATTCACCCCTCCACTTT
TRBJ1-4,-,TRBV6-1,once,CASSERPRGEKLFF,TGTGCCAGCAGTGAACGGCCCAGGGGTGAAAAACTGTTTTTT
TRBJ2-2,TRBD1,TRBV7-3,-,CASSATGTGIAGELFF,TGTGCCAGCAGCGCAACCGGGACAGGGATCGCCGGGGAGCTGTTTTTT
TRBJ1-1,-,TRBV7-2,-,CASSFRVGTEAFF,TGTGCCAGCAGCTTCAGGGTAGGAACTGAAGCTTTCTTT
TRBJ2-1,-,TRBV11-2,-,CASSLGGADNEQFF,TGTGCCAGCAGCTTGGGTGGGGCGGACAATGAGCAGTTCTTC
TRBJ2-7,-,TRBV7-3,-,CASSLQTTALAYEQYF,TGTGCCAGCAGCTTACAAACGACAGCCCTGGCATACGAGCAGTACTTC
TRBJ2-7,-,TRBV4-2,-,CASSQVAHQEAYEQYF,TGTGCCAGCAGCCAAGTGGCCCACCAGGAAGCCTACGAGCAGTACTTC
TRBJ2-5,-,TRBV28,-,CAGSPGGAQGETQYF,TGTGCCGGGTCTCCTGGGGGGGCGCAGGGAGAGACCCAGTACTTC
TRBJ2-1,-,TRBV11-1,-,CASSLDNRVKEQFF,TGTGCCAGCAGCTTAGATAACAGGGTAAAGGAGCAGTTCTTC
TRBJ2-7,-,TRBV6-5,once,CASRSWVYEQYF,TGTGCCAGCAGGTCGTGGGTTTACGAGCAGTACTTC
TRBJ1-1,-,TRBV4-2,once,CASSLLSAGPTEAFF,TGTGCCAGCAGCCTCCTGTCCGCCGGGCCCACTGAAGCTTTCTTT
TRBJ2-1,-,TRBV5-1,once,CASSLGGYGEQFF,TGCGCCAGCAGCTTGGGAGGGTACGGTGAGCAGTTCTTC
TRBJ1-5,-,TRBV28,-,CASSLFYSTLNQPQHF,TGTGCCAGCAGTTTATTTTATAGCACCCTCAATCAGCCCCAGCATTTT